Many counts were recorded for the clone carrying this T cell receptor (beta chain). This sample stems from a study of regulatory T cells in long-lasting Graves disease. Indicated time point: newly diagnosed GD, antithyroid drugs for less than 3 months. Scientists built the TCR library using RNA that was extracted from PBMCs. The guidelines of the American Thyroid Association were the basis for diagnosing Graves' disease. This CDR3 has 13 amino acids. The trim removed 3 bases at V and 4 bases at J, leaving 3 bases unmatched. From germline, CDR1 is GTSNPN and CDR2 SVGIG (reference sequence). Relying on iRepertoire HTBI primers and Arm-PCR of CDR3 regions, the team built TCR beta libraries. MiXCR, run by TCRdb on the multiplex PCR reads, gives a single entry per CDR3 protein. This table has around 460,000 distinct CDR3 sequences, 12% to 15% appearing once. Another study also made use of these data, one on T cells in Graves' hyperthyroidism and ophthalmopathy. That work adds: Exclusion of a patient resulted from uncontrolled infection, other autoimmune disease, pregnancy or lactation.

The rearrangement joins TRBV30 to TRBJ2-7; 10 positions agree with TRBD2. This sequence was found in a woman in her forties or fifties with Graves disease. The sequences come from peripheral blood mononuclear cells (PBMCs), collected at new diagnosis, from a patient treated with antithyroid drugs. CDR3 protein: CAWSGTSEYEQYF. The CDR3 region has the DNA TGTGCCTGGAGCGGGACTAGCGAATACGAGCAGTACTTC.